Shown below are 9 T cell receptor beta chains from a single sample sequenced in a study of blood T cell repertoires in COVID-19 (dated by TCRdb to between 2020 and 2021). Library prep was done by the immunoSEQ multiplex PCR assay. The clones in this table, taken by TCRdb from immuneACCESS, are in-frame only. Not every clone is retained; where verified, under half of the shortfall comes from an unresolved V gene, and the cause of the rest is unknown. The sample table shows 15,000 to 20,000 clones, and approximately 88% are seen once. 5% of the sample is held by the ten biggest clonotypes. The sequencing sample was made of PBMCs or T cells enriched from blood (not recorded which). Receptors originate from a woman aged 25 to 39 who had recovered from COVID-19.

The chain joins TRBV6-5 to TRBJ2-1, with TRBD1 as a possible D gene (5 bases). CDR1 is MNHEY, CDR2 SVGAGI, per germline. The germline V and J ends were trimmed by 7 bases and 4 bases, with 17 bases remaining between them. This CDR3 has 15 residues. CDR3 region: CASTIPDRSYNEQFF. CDR3 sequence (DNA): TGTGCCAGCACCATCCCCGACAGATCTTACAATGAGCAGTTCTTC.

This clone was seen more than once but under ten times. The CDR3 reads CSARAAGAAFF. The CDR3 region has the DNA TGCAGTGCTAGAGCGGCGGGGGCAGCTTTCTTT. V and J are TRBV20-1 and TRBJ1-1, with D possibly TRBD1 on 6 matching bases. V was clipped by 1 base and J by 10 bases, with 10 bases between them. CDR1 is DFQATT, CDR2 SNEGSKA, per germline (reference sequence). This CDR3 has 11 amino acids.

This sequence joins TRBV5-5 and TRBJ1-5, with 9 bases lining up with TRBD1. V lost 0 bases, J lost 7 bases, and 8 bases stayed unmatched. This CDR3 is built from 16 residues. The germline V gene encodes CDR1 SGHKS and CDR2 YYEKEE (reference sequence). The CDR3 nucleotides read TGTGCCAGCAGCTTGGAATGGACAGGGGCCGGCCAGCCCCAGCATTTT. This sequence encodes CASSLEWTGAGQPQHF.

The CDR3 spells CASRPGLAGGTSSYEQYF. The CDR3, as DNA: TGTGCCAGCAGGCCGGGACTAGCGGGGGGCACGAGCTCCTACGAGCAGTACTTC. This sequence joins TRBV28 and TRBJ2-7; 15 nucleotides agree with TRBD2. V was pared by 6 bases and J by 0 bases, with 9 bases of the junction left unmatched. CDR1 and CDR2 (germline): MDHEN, SYDVKM. This CDR3 comprises 18 residues. The entire variable domain, with the rest obtained from reference TRBV28 and TRBJ2-7, is as follows: DVKVTQSSRYLVKRTGEKVFLECVQDMDHENMFWYRQDPGLGLRLIYFSYDVKMKEKGDIPEGYSVSREKKERFSLILESASTNQTSMYLCASRPGLAGGTSSYEQYFGPGTRLTVT.

In this sample, this clone turned up once. This sequence joins TRBV3-1 (or the pseudogene TRBV3-2) and TRBJ1-2; 9 nucleotides align to TRBD1. After removal of 1 base from V and 5 bases from J, the junction contained 8 bases not matched to a gene. The CDR3 has 16 residues. CDR1 is LGHDT, CDR2 YNNKEL, per germline (reference sequence). This chain's CDR3 is CASSQGPGTGSYGYTF. The CDR3 coding sequence is TGTGCCAGCAGCCAAGGGCCCGGGACAGGGAGTTATGGCTACACCTTC.

The J gene is TRBJ2-1, the V gene TRBV5-1; 14 nucleotides match TRBD2. CDR1 and CDR2 from the germline V gene are SGHRS and YFSETQ. There are 18 residues in the CDR3. The V and J ends lost 4 bases and 7 bases, in that order; junction bases with no gene match: 13. This CDR3 is CASSPGLAGADRGNEQFF. CDR3 DNA: TGCGCCAGCAGCCCGGGACTAGCGGGGGCCGATAGGGGTAATGAGCAGTTCTTC.

The chain has TRBV30 and TRBJ2-1; tentative D call: TRBD2 (6 bases). CDR1 and CDR2 from the germline V gene are GTSNPN and SVGIG (reference sequence). The CDR3 runs 12 residues. CDR3 in amino acids: CAAGILYNEQFF. The CDR3 DNA sequence: TGTGCGGCGGGGATCCTATACAATGAGCAGTTCTTC.

The chain recombines TRBV28 with TRBJ1-1; TRBD1 aligns across 7 bases. This CDR3 spans 13 amino acids. J gave up 4 bases and V 6 bases, and 5 bases lay outside the gene matches. Germline-derived CDR1 and CDR2 are MDHEN and SYDVKM. CDR3 DNA: TGTGCCAGCAGCCGGAGGGGGCCCACTGAAGCTTTCTTT. It specifies CASSRRGPTEAFF.

The rearrangement uses TRBV5-6 and TRBJ1-2; D unresolved. Germline lookup yields CDR1 SGHDT and CDR2 YYEEEE. The CDR3 has 13 residues. The ends were cut back, 4 bases at V and 4 bases at J, with 11 bases in the middle. CDR3 nucleotides: TGTGCCAGCAGCGTCGAGGGTCTCTATGGCTACACCTTC. It translates to CASSVEGLYGYTF. The full variable domain, in which reference TRBV5-6 and TRBJ1-2 provide the parts outside the CDR3, is DAGVTQSPTHLIKTRGQQVTLRCSPKSGHDTVSWYQQALGQGPQFIFQYYEEEERQRGNFPDRFSGHQFPNYSSELNVNALLLGDSALYLCASSVEGLYGYTFGSGTRLTVV.